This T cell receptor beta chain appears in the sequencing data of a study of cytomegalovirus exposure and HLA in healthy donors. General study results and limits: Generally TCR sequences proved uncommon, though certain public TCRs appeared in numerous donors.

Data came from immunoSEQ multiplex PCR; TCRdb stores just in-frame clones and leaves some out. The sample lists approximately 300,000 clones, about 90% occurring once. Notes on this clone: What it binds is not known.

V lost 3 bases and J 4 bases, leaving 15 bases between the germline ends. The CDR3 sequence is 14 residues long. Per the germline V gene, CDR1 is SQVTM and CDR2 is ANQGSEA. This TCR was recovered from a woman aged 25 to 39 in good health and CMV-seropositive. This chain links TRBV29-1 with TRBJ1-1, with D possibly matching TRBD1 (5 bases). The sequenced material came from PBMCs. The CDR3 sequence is CSVEVRGGGTEAFF. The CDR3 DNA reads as TGCAGCGTTGAGGTTAGGGGTGGCGGCACTGAAGCTTTCTTT.